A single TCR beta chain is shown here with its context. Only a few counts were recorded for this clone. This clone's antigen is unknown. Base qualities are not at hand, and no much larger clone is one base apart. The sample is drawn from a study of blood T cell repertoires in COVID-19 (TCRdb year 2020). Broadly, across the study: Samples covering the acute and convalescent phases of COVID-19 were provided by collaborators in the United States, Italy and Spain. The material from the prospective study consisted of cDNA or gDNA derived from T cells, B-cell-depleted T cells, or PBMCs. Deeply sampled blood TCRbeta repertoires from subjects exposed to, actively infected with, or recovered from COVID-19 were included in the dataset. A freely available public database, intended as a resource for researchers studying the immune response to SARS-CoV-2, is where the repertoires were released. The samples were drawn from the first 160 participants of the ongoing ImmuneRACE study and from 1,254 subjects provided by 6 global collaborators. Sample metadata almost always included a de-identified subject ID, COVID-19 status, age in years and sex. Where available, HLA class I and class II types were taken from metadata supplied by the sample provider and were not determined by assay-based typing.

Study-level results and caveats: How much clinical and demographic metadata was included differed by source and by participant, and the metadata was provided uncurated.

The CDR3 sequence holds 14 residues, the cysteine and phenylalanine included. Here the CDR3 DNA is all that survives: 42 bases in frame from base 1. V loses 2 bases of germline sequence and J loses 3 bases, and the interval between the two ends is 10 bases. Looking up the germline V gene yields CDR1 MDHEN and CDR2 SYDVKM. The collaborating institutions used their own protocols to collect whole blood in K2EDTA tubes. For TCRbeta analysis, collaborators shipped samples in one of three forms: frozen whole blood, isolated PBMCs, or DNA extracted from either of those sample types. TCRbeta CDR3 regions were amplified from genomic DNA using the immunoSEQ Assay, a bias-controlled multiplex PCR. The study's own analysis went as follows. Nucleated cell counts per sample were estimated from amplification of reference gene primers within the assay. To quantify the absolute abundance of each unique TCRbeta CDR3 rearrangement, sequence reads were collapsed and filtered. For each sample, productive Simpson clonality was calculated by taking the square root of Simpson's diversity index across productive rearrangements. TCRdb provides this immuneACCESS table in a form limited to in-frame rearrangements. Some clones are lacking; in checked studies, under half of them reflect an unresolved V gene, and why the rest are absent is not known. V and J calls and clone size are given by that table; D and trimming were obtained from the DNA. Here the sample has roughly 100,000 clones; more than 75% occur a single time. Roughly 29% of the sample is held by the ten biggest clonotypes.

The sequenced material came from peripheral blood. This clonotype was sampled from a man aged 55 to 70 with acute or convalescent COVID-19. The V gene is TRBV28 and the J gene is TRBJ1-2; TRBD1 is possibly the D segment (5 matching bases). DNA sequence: TGTGCCAGCAGTTTAGGGGGGGGTCACTATGGCTACACCTTC. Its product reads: CASSLGGGHYGYTF.